This TCR beta chain was obtained from a study of blood T cell repertoires in COVID-19. Some clones are missing from TCRdb's copy, which holds only in-frame ones; the method was immunoSEQ multiplex PCR. The sample has around 100,000 clones, roughly 87% seen once; the top ten hold approximately 5.6%. The V gene lost 4 bases and the J gene lost 2 bases, with 15 bases spanning the gap. Germline CDR1 is SGHNT and CDR2 is YENEEA. This CDR3 comprises 15 residues. This receptor was identified in a woman aged 45 to 65 with COVID-19, enrolled during active disease. The sequenced sample consisted of peripheral blood. This chain uses TRBV11-3 with TRBJ2-7; D may be TRBD1 (5 bases). In DNA, the CDR3 is TGTGCCAGCAGCTCTCACGGCAGGGCCCCCTACGAGCAGTACTTC. The encoded protein is CASSSHGRAPYEQYF.